This T cell receptor (beta chain) was obtained from a study of T cell clonotyping in hematopoietic cell transplantation. Points from the study as a whole: Broader posttransplant TCR repertoire diversity was predicted by graft donor and pretransplant recipient Inverse Simpson Index values. Few recipient clonotypes overlapped donors; over 95% were de novo at given depth.

For this clone: The antigen remains undetermined.

Recipients were bled about 28 days pretransplant and at posttransplant days 30, 100, 180. After removal of 2 bases from V and 8 bases from J, the junction contained 3 bases not matched to a gene. Germline CDR1 is SGHRS and CDR2 is YFSETQ. The CDR3 totals 14 residues. Data came from immunoSEQ multiplex PCR; TCRdb stores just in-frame clones and leaves some out. The table lists some 4,600 clones, approximately 80% of them singletons, with approximately 30% in the top ten. This rearrangement joins TRBV5-1 to TRBJ2-1, with 11 bases that match TRBD1. The clonotype originates from a female patient in her fifties who had an allogeneic stem cell transplant from an unrelated donor, so the T cells may come from the graft donor. Some clones in this sample may be carry-over from other donors' samples. The input for sequencing was peripheral blood mononuclear cells, taken 100 days after allogeneic stem cell transplant. The CDR3 DNA reads as TGCGCCAGCAGCTTCGGACAGGGGGCTGATGAGCAGTTCTTC. Translating it yields CASSFGQGADEQFF.